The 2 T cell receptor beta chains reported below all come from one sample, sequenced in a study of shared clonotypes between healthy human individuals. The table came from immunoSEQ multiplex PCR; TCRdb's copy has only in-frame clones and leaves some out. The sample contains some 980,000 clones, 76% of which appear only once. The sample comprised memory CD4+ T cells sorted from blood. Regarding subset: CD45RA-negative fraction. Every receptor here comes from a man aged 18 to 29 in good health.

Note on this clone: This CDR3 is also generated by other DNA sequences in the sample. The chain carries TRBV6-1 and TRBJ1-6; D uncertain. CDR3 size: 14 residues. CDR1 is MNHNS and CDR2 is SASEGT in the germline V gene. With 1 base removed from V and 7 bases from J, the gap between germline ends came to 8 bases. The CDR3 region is CASSEVGGNSPLHF. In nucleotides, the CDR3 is TGTGCCAGCAGTGAAGTGGGCGGCAATTCACCCCTCCACTTT.

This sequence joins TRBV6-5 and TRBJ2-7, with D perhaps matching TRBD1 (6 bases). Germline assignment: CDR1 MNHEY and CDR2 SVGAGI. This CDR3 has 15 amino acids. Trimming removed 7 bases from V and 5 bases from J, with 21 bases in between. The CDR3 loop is CASNDVQGAFHEQYF. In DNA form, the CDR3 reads TGTGCCAGCAATGACGTACAGGGTGCATTCCACGAGCAGTACTTC.